The 27 T cell receptor beta chains reported below all come from one sample, sequenced in a study of blood T cells in healthy people across ages. For the second PCR, which ran for about 7 to 11 cycles, a sample-barcoded 5' primer and a J-beta primer mix were used. MiXCR, run by TCRdb on the 5' RACE reads, gives a single entry per CDR3 protein. The sample lists about 730,000 distinct CDR3 sequences, around 46% occurring once. Sequenced material: blood. The source of these receptors is a woman in her fifties or sixties in good health.

There are a few counts of this clonotype. The chain has TRBV6-2 or TRBV6-3 and TRBJ2-1, with 7 bases that match TRBD2. V shed 5 bases, J shed 8 bases, and the junction held 15 bases outside the gene matches. This CDR3 is built from 16 residues. CDR1 is MNHEY and CDR2 is SVGEGT in the germline V gene. CDR3 amino acids: CASSPTRGEVIDEQFF. DNA of the CDR3: TGTGCCAGCAGTCCGACCCGGGGGGAGGTGATTGATGAGCAGTTCTTC.

This clonotype was counted ten times or more. The V call is TRBV4-2, the J call TRBJ2-7; 8 positions match TRBD1. This CDR3 is built from 13 residues. Germline trimming cut 4 bases from V and 4 bases from J; bases unmatched to any gene: 3. Germline V gene data show CDR1 as LGHNA and CDR2 as YNFKEQ. The CDR3 reads CASSRTGLYEQYF. DNA for the CDR3: TGTGCCAGCAGCCGGACAGGGTTGTACGAGCAGTACTTC.

This clonotype was counted ten times or more. This chain joins TRBV27 and TRBJ2-7; 9 bases map to TRBD1. Germline V lookup: CDR1 MNHEY, CDR2 SMNVEV (reference sequence). The trim removed 8 bases at V and 7 bases at J, leaving 12 bases unmatched. This CDR3 is 14 amino acids long. In DNA, the CDR3 is TGTGCCAGCCACCACCTGGGACAGGGTGGAGAGCAGTACTTC. Translated: CASHHLGQGGEQYF.

This clonotype turned up a few times. This chain uses TRBV20-1 with TRBJ1-2; TRBD1 agrees at 10 bases. The CDR3 is made up of 13 amino acids. From germline, CDR1 is DFQATT and CDR2 SNEGSKA (reference sequence). Trimming removed 4 bases from V and 5 bases from J; junction bases left unmatched: 4. The CDR3 spells CSATGTGAYGYTF. CDR3 nucleotide sequence: TGCAGTGCTACCGGGACAGGGGCATATGGCTACACCTTC.

V usage is TRBV20-1 and J usage is TRBJ1-4, with D hard to call. V was pared by 8 bases and J by 0 bases, with 7 bases between. This CDR3 has 12 residues. Germline CDR1 and CDR2: DFQATT and SNEGSKA (reference sequence). The chain's CDR3 is CSSRSTNEKLFF. CDR3 coding DNA: TGCAGTTCAAGGTCAACTAATGAAAAACTGTTTTTT.

The chain has TRBV27 and TRBJ2-5; possibly TRBD2 for D (5 bases). The CDR3 sequence is 17 residues long. Trimming removed 0 bases at V and 2 bases at J, with 16 bases between. Germline values: CDR1 MNHEY, CDR2 SMNVEV (reference sequence). The CDR3 DNA sequence: TGTGCCAGCAGTTTATCTCCGGCGGGTCGGCGGCAAGAGACCCAGTACTTC. This encodes CASSLSPAGRRQETQYF.

This clonotype was counted only a few times. The chain recombines TRBV20-1 with TRBJ1-2; TRBD1 aligns across 9 bases. The CDR3 loop spans 14 amino acids. CDR1 is DFQATT, CDR2 SNEGSKA, per germline (reference sequence). With 3 bases clipped from V and 3 bases from J, the junction kept 5 bases outside the gene matches. DNA for the CDR3: TGCAGTGCTAGCGGACAGGGGTATTACTATGGCTACACCTTC. Translating gives CSASGQGYYYGYTF.

This clonotype came up a few times. The chain employs TRBV4-3 and TRBJ2-1, with 10 nucleotides matching TRBD2. Trimming cost V 0 bases and J 0 bases; bases outside gene matches: 11. The CDR3 runs 20 residues. Germline V lookup: CDR1 LGHNA, CDR2 YSLEER. The DNA of the CDR3 is TGCGCCAGCAGCCAAGATTGGCCTAGCGGGAGTACCCCCTCCTACAATGAGCAGTTCTTC. It translates to CASSQDWPSGSTPSYNEQFF.

Only a few counts were recorded for this clonotype. The chain combines TRBV14 with TRBJ2-1, with 7 bases that match TRBD2. V gave up 4 bases and J gave up 4 bases; unmatched junction bases: 7. The germline CDR1 and CDR2 sequences are SGHDN and FVKESK. The CDR3 extends over 15 amino acids. CDR3 DNA: TGTGCCAGCAGCCCTTCTGCGGGAGAATACAATGAGCAGTTCTTC. This encodes CASSPSAGEYNEQFF.

Only a few counts were recorded for this clonotype. The chain employs TRBV7-3 and TRBJ2-1; 8 bases line up with TRBD2. J gave up 4 bases and V 5 bases, and 10 bases lay outside the gene matches. Germline V gene lookup returns CDR1 SGHTA and CDR2 FQGTGA. CDR3 length: 16 residues. Written as DNA, the CDR3 is TGTGCCAGCAGCCACCTTAGCGGGACAAATTACAATGAGCAGTTCTTC. Residues: CASSHLSGTNYNEQFF.

There are a few counts of this clonotype. V usage is TRBV19 and J usage is TRBJ2-6, with unresolved D. Trimming left V 4 bases short and J 0 bases short, with 4 bases between. This CDR3 has 14 residues. Germline CDR1 reads LNHDA; CDR2 reads SQIVND (reference sequence). The CDR3 is CASSKISGANVLTF. The CDR3 coding sequence is TGTGCCAGTAGTAAAATCTCTGGGGCCAACGTCCTGACTTTC. Complete variable domain (other parts from reference TRBV19 and TRBJ2-6): DGGITQSPKYLFRKEGQNVTLSCEQNLNHDAMYWYRQDPGQGLRLIYYSQIVNDFQKGDIAEGYSVSREKKESFPLTVTSAQKNPTAFYLCASSKISGANVLTFGAGSRLTVL.

This clonotype has a count of ten or more. The rearrangement uses TRBV5-1 and TRBJ1-2, with no clear D. Trimming shortened V by 0 bases and J by 0 bases, and 15 bases separated the two germline ends. The CDR3 covers 17 residues. Germline CDR1 SGHRS, CDR2 YFSETQ. The DNA of the CDR3 is TGCGCCAGCAGCTTGGGGCAGGCCCAACCCTCTAACTATGGCTACACCTTC. It specifies CASSLGQAQPSNYGYTF.

This clonotype was counted many times. The junction departs from the called germline gene at one end, perhaps through a read error. This sequence joins TRBV12-3 or TRBV12-4 and TRBJ2-1; perhaps TRBD2 as D (6 bases). This CDR3 has 13 amino acids. This chain's CDR3 is CASSLGTYNEQFF. The DNA for the CDR3 is TGTGCCAGCAGCTTAGGGACTTACAATGAGCAGTTCTTC.

This clonotype was seen a few times. V gene TRBV6-5 combines with J gene TRBJ1-6, with TRBD1 identical over 12 bases. The CDR3 is made up of 16 amino acids. Trimming at V came to 7 bases and at J to 13 bases, leaving 14 bases not matched to a gene. In germline, CDR1 is MNHEY, CDR2 SVGAGI. The chain's CDR3 is CASKSPGQGAPVPLHF. DNA for the CDR3: TGTGCCAGCAAATCACCGGGACAGGGGGCGCCCGTCCCCCTCCACTTT.

V and J are TRBV4-3 and TRBJ2-1; TRBD2 aligns across 13 bases. Trimming took 4 bases from V and 5 from J; bases not matched to a gene: 5. This CDR3 is built from 16 residues. Germline CDR1 LGHNA, CDR2 YSLEER. CDR3 DNA: TGCGCCAGCAGCCGTTTCGGGACTAGCGGGAACAATGAGCAGTTCTTC. Protein sequence: CASSRFGTSGNNEQFF.

This clonotype has ten or more counts. V is TRBV29-1 and J is TRBJ2-1, with 7 bases identical to TRBD2. The V gene end was trimmed by 3 bases and the J gene end by 4 bases; junction bases not matched to a gene: 12. The germline CDR1 and CDR2 sequences are SQVTM and ANQGSEA. The CDR3 covers 16 residues. The DNA for the CDR3 is TGCAGCGTTGACTCAGGGAAGCTAGCGGATTACAATGAGCAGTTCTTC. Its translation is CSVDSGKLADYNEQFF.

With respect to this clonotype: A read error may account for a junction end that differs from germline. This chain links TRBV20-1 with TRBJ1-5, with a tentative D call TRBD1 (6 bases). This CDR3 is built from 14 residues. Germline loops: CDR1 DFQATT, CDR2 SNEGSKA (reference sequence). In DNA, the CDR3 is TGCAGTGCCACTTTCGGCGGGGGCAACCAGCCCCAGCATTTT. This gives the protein CSATFGGGNQPQHF.

This sequence joins TRBV28 and TRBJ1-4; D gene unclear. Germline values: CDR1 MDHEN, CDR2 SYDVKM. Between the trimmed V and J ends, which lost 5 bases and 10 bases, there was a span of 8 bases. This CDR3 region has 11 residues. CDR3 DNA sequence: TGTGCCAGCAGTCCCCTCCGAAAACTGTTTTTT. Translated: CASSPLRKLFF. The whole variable domain, filled in from reference TRBV28 and TRBJ1-4, reads DVKVTQSSRYLVKRTGEKVFLECVQDMDHENMFWYRQDPGLGLRLIYFSYDVKMKEKGDIPEGYSVSREKKERFSLILESASTNQTSMYLCASSPLRKLFFGSGTQLSVL.

This clonotype was recorded many times. This sequence joins TRBV7-9 and TRBJ2-3; TRBD2 might be the D (7 bases). With 5 bases removed from V and 5 bases from J, the gap between germline ends came to 20 bases. This CDR3 has 16 amino acids. Germline V CDR1 and CDR2: SEHNR, FQNEAQ (reference sequence). In nucleotides, the CDR3 is TGTGCCAGCAGCCTGAGGAGGGGGGGTCATCAAGATACGCAGTATTTT. Its protein product is CASSLRRGGHQDTQYF.

The chain links TRBV12-3 or TRBV12-4 to TRBJ2-4; the D is unclear. With 2 bases removed from V and 13 bases from J, the gap between germline ends came to 18 bases. The CDR3 loop spans 14 amino acids. CDR3: CASSLSRKYNEQYF. In DNA, the CDR3 is TGTGCCAGCAGTTTAAGTAGGAAGTACAATGAGCAGTACTTC.

V and J are TRBV28 and TRBJ2-5; possibly TRBD2 for D (6 bases). V was cut by 7 bases and J by 1 base, with 13 bases left in between. The CDR3 has 14 residues. CDR1 is MDHEN, CDR2 SYDVKM, per germline. In DNA, the CDR3 is TGTGCCAGCACCCCAGGTAGCGGCCAAGAGACCCAGTACTTC. It translates to CASTPGSGQETQYF.

This clonotype occurred a few times. The rearrangement links TRBV5-1 to TRBJ1-2; D call uncertain. This CDR3 is 16 amino acids long. With 0 bases removed from V and 5 bases from J, the gap between germline ends came to 17 bases. Germline CDR1 reads SGHRS; CDR2 reads YFSETQ. Here the CDR3 reads CASSLDLGRNQYGYTF. The CDR3 nucleotides read TGCGCCAGCAGCTTGGATCTGGGAAGGAACCAATATGGCTACACCTTC.

The V gene is TRBV20-1, the J gene TRBJ2-5; D perhaps matches TRBD2 (6 bases). The V gene lost 4 bases and the J gene lost 1 base, with 7 bases spanning the gap. Looked up from germline, CDR1 is DFQATT and CDR2 is SNEGSKA (reference sequence). CDR3 length equals 12 residues. CDR3 protein: CSATSAQETQYF. The CDR3 DNA sequence: TGCAGTGCTACTAGCGCCCAAGAGACCCAGTACTTC.

V is TRBV12-5 and J is TRBJ2-7; D is ambiguous. Germline V CDR1 and CDR2: LGHNT, FRNRAP. Trimming removed 1 base from V and 0 bases from J, with 7 bases in between. The CDR3 spans 14 residues. CDR3 coding DNA: TGTGCTAGTGGTTTGGGGACGGTCTCCTACGAGCAGTACTTC. This sequence encodes CASGLGTVSYEQYF.

The chain combines TRBV12-3 or TRBV12-4 with TRBJ2-3; the match to TRBD2 covers 9 bases. CDR3 length equals 16 residues. Germline trimming cut 5 bases from V and 6 bases from J; bases unmatched to any gene: 12. DNA for the CDR3: TGTGCCAGCAGTCCCTGGACTAGCGTTTCGTCGGATACGCAGTATTTT. As protein: CASSPWTSVSSDTQYF.

About this clonotype itself: A much larger clone lies one base from this, so it may be a read error. The chain uses TRBV12-3 or TRBV12-4 and TRBJ2-4; 14 bases line up with TRBD2. This CDR3 contains 16 residues. J lost 8 bases, V lost 5 bases, and 8 bases had no gene match. The CDR3: CASSPGLAGAAYIQYF. CDR3 DNA: TGTGCCAGCAGTCCGGGACTAGCGGGAGCTGCCTACATTCAGTACTTC.

This clonotype showed up just a few times. This rearrangement joins TRBV29-1 to TRBJ1-1; D is possibly TRBD1 (6 bases). Germline V lookup: CDR1 SQVTM, CDR2 ANQGSEA. The CDR3 consists of 13 residues. Trimming shortened V by 4 bases and J by 5 bases, and 14 bases separated the two germline ends. CDR3 residues: CSVVGGGWTEAFF. The CDR3 coding sequence is TGCAGCGTTGTGGGGGGCGGTTGGACTGAAGCTTTCTTT. The full variable domain, in which reference TRBV29-1 and TRBJ1-1 provide the parts outside the CDR3, is SAVISQKPSRDICQRGTSLTIQCQVDSQVTMMFWYRQQPGQSLTLIATANQGSEATYESGFVIDKFPISRPNLTFSTLTVSNMSPEDSSIYLCSVVGGGWTEAFFGQGTRLTVV.